A selection of T cell receptor beta chains follows, all from one sample in a study of shared clonotypes between healthy human individuals. The table came from immunoSEQ multiplex PCR; TCRdb's copy has only in-frame clones and leaves some out. Among fewer than 650,000 clones listed, around 81% were seen once. The sequenced sample was PBMCs. The origin of the receptors is a middle-aged woman in good health. Some clones in this sample may be carry-over from other donors' samples. The CDR3 runs from the conserved cysteine through the conserved F or W. The order of the fields is clone size, V gene, D gene, J gene, CDR3 protein, CDR3 DNA. D genes are given only for firm matches. Some rows mark clone size as missing; the rest say once, few, many or name a class of expanded clone.

size: few; V: TRBV29-1; D: -; J: TRBJ2-1; CDR3: CSVVQVHEQFF; DNA: TGCAGCGTTGTTCAGGTCCATGAGCAGTTCTTC
size: many; V: TRBV27; D: -; J: TRBJ2-1; CDR3: CASSPGPQSLSGQFF; DNA: TGTGCCAGCAGCCCGGGACCCCAAAGCCTGTCGGGACAGTTCTTC
size: once; V: TRBV4-1; D: -; J: TRBJ1-3; CDR3: CASSQDHSGNTIYF; DNA: TGCGCCAGCAGCCAAGACCACAGTGGAAACACCATATATTTT
size: -; V: TRBV19; D: -; J: TRBJ2-7; CDR3: CASSSLQGRSGEQYF; DNA: TGTGCCAGTAGTAGTCTACAGGGTAGGTCTGGTGAGCAGTACTTC
size: -; V: TRBV10-2; D: -; J: TRBJ2-4; CDR3: CASSERRLAKNIQYF; DNA: TGCGCCAGCAGTGAAAGGCGGCTAGCCAAAAACATTCAGTACTTC
size: few; V: TRBV19; D: -; J: TRBJ2-2; CDR3: CASSIVPLGGELFF; DNA: TGTGCCAGTAGTATAGTTCCCTTGGGCGGGGAGCTGTTTTTT
size: -; V: TRBV6-1; D: -; J: TRBJ1-4; CDR3: CASSRTVVEEKLFF; DNA: TGTGCCAGCAGCCGGACAGTGGTAGAGGAAAAACTGTTTTTT
size: once; V: TRBV28; D: -; J: TRBJ1-1; CDR3: CASSLDAGKDEAFF; DNA: TGTGCCAGCAGTTTAGACGCAGGGAAGGATGAAGCTTTCTTT
size: -; V: TRBV7-3; D: TRBD2; J: TRBJ2-1; CDR3: CASSPHSGSEQFF; DNA: TGTGCCAGCAGCCCCCATAGCGGGTCTGAGCAGTTCTTC
size: few; V: TRBV5-1; D: -; J: TRBJ2-3; CDR3: CASSLRAGTDTQYF; DNA: TGCGCCAGCAGCCTGAGGGCAGGGACAGATACGCAGTATTTT
size: -; V: TRBV6-5; D: -; J: TRBJ1-1; CDR3: CASSYSAGVNTEAFF; DNA: TGTGCCAGCAGTTACTCGGCAGGAGTGAACACTGAAGCTTTCTTT
size: -; V: TRBV27; D: -; J: TRBJ1-1; CDR3: CASRGRGLTEAFF; DNA: TGTGCCAGCAGGGGCAGGGGTTTGACTGAAGCTTTCTTT
size: -; V: TRBV4-2; D: TRBD2; J: TRBJ2-5; CDR3: CASSRRTSGRFPSQETQYF; DNA: TGTGCCAGCAGCCGACGAACTAGCGGGAGGTTCCCTTCCCAAGAGACCCAGTACTTC
size: -; V: TRBV30; D: -; J: TRBJ2-3; CDR3: CAWSVIQGFGTDTQYF; DNA: TGTGCCTGGAGTGTAATCCAGGGCTTCGGCACAGATACGCAGTATTTT
size: -; V: TRBV28; D: TRBD1; J: TRBJ1-1; CDR3: CASSLPPTTGVNTEAFF; DNA: TGTGCCAGCAGTTTACCCCCTACGACAGGGGTGAACACTGAAGCTTTCTTT
size: -; V: TRBV7-6; D: TRBD2; J: TRBJ2-1; CDR3: CASSLALAGEQFF; DNA: TGTGCCAGCAGCTTAGCACTAGCGGGAGAGCAGTTCTTC
size: -; V: TRBV2; D: -; J: TRBJ1-2; CDR3: CASSDLGGSYGYTF; DNA: TGTGCCAGCAGTGACCTGGGGGGGAGTTATGGCTACACCTTC
size: -; V: TRBV4-3; D: -; J: TRBJ1-3; CDR3: CASSQDLGNPSSGNTIYF; DNA: TGCGCCAGCAGCCAAGATCTTGGGAACCCAAGCTCTGGAAACACCATATATTTT
size: -; V: TRBV7-3; D: -; J: TRBJ2-1; CDR3: CASSLTFAGQQFF; DNA: TGTGCCAGCAGCTTAACGTTCGCGGGCCAGCAGTTCTTC
size: -; V: TRBV9; D: -; J: TRBJ2-7; CDR3: CASSVAPTELDEQYF; DNA: TGTGCCAGCAGCGTAGCTCCGACAGAGCTGGACGAGCAGTACTTC
size: once; V: TRBV15; D: -; J: TRBJ2-5; CDR3: CATSSTQGVGETQYF; DNA: TGTGCCACCAGCAGTACACAGGGTGTAGGAGAGACCCAGTACTTC
size: -; V: TRBV7-9; D: TRBD1; J: TRBJ1-4; CDR3: CASSLGTTGGKLFF; DNA: TGTGCCAGCAGCTTAGGTACAACAGGGGGAAAACTGTTTTTT
size: -; V: TRBV10-3; D: -; J: TRBJ1-4; CDR3: CAITGATNEKLFF; DNA: TGTGCCATCACGGGTGCAACTAATGAAAAACTGTTTTTT
size: -; V: TRBV11-2; D: -; J: TRBJ2-3; CDR3: CASSSWPDHRTDTQYF; DNA: TGTGCCAGCAGCTCTTGGCCGGATCATCGAACGGATACGCAGTATTTT
size: -; V: TRBV27; D: -; J: TRBJ1-2; CDR3: CASSSSGTRYGYTF; DNA: TGTGCCAGCAGTTCTTCCGGGACCCGCTATGGCTACACCTTC
size: -; V: TRBV25-1; D: -; J: TRBJ1-1; CDR3: CASSESLGSLNTEAFF; DNA: TGTGCCAGCAGTGAATCACTCGGGAGCCTGAACACTGAAGCTTTCTTT